There are many counts of the clone carrying this TCR beta chain. There were TCR beta CDR3 regions amplified from RNA transcripts. During a first-round RT-PCR of the TCR CDR3, the HTBI primer set was used. Via MiXCR, TCRdb re-called the multiplex PCR reads, giving one row per CDR3 protein. The repertoire includes about 370,000 distinct CDR3 sequences, approximately 16% of them detected once, and under 25% sits in the top ten. This sample was taken from a study of T cells in Graves' hyperthyroidism and ophthalmopathy. Individuals with ophthalmopathy presented a Clinical Activity Score of at least 3, a NOSPECS grade of at least 4 and a duration under 3 months. Per the germline V gene, CDR1 is GTSNPN and CDR2 is SVGIG (reference sequence). The V end lost 2 bases, the J end lost 3 bases, and 8 bases lay between the germline ends. This CDR3 is 12 amino acids long.

The rearrangement links TRBV30 to TRBJ2-7, with unresolved D. The sequenced sample consisted of blood. The sequence came from a woman aged 55-70 years with Graves' ophthalmopathy. The CDR3 nucleotides are TGTGCCTGGAGTATACTGTACTACGAGCAGTACTTC. This sequence encodes CAWSILYYEQYF.